The 16 T cell receptor beta chains below come from one sample, sequenced in a study of blood T cell repertoires in COVID-19. The repertoire was sequenced with immunoSEQ multiplex PCR; TCRdb's copy has only in-frame clones and lacks some. The repertoire holds about 190,000 clones, with roughly 84% as singletons. What was sequenced was PBMCs or T cells enriched from blood (not recorded which). These TCRs come from a woman aged 25 to 45 who had been exposed to COVID-19.

This chain joins TRBV7-8 and TRBJ2-7; TRBD1 matches at 10 bases. There are 15 residues in the CDR3. Germline loops: CDR1 SGHVS, CDR2 FQNEAQ. V was pared by 5 bases and J by 3 bases, with 7 bases of the junction left unmatched. CDR3 sequence reads: CASSTSRDRGYEQYF. The CDR3 nucleotides are TGTGCCAGCAGCACTAGCCGGGACAGGGGCTACGAGCAGTACTTC.

This clone was detected a few times. The chain uses TRBV2 and TRBJ1-5; possibly TRBD1 for D (6 bases). V lost 5 bases and J lost 0, with 11 bases in between. Germline V CDR1 and CDR2: SNHLY, FYNNEI. This CDR3 spans 15 amino acids. In DNA, the CDR3 is TGTGCCAGCAGTACACAGGGTCGTAGCAATCAGCCCCAGCATTTT. It translates to CASSTQGRSNQPQHF.

The rearrangement links TRBV4-1 to TRBJ2-7; 10 bases map to TRBD1. V shed 1 base, J shed 6 bases, and the junction held 18 bases outside the gene matches. Germline CDR1 and CDR2: MGHRA and YSYEKL. CDR3 size: 19 residues. CDR3 amino acids: CASSQAHVLSGTGALEQYF. CDR3 DNA: TGCGCCAGCAGCCAAGCCCATGTCCTCTCCGGGACAGGGGCCCTCGAGCAGTACTTC.

This chain links TRBV6-5 with TRBJ1-2; 8 bases align to TRBD1. CDR3 length: 14 amino acids. Trimming at V came to 6 bases and at J to 3 bases, leaving 6 bases not matched to a gene. CDR1 is MNHEY, CDR2 SVGAGI, per germline. This CDR3 reads CASRGQGRDYGYTF. DNA for the CDR3: TGTGCCAGCAGAGGACAGGGTCGGGACTATGGCTACACCTTC.

This chain links TRBV9 with TRBJ2-2; weak D call: TRBD2 (6 bases). This CDR3 is built from 15 residues. V dropped 3 bases and J dropped 4 bases, with 13 bases sitting between them. From germline, CDR1 is SGDLS and CDR2 YYNGEE. Here the CDR3 DNA reads TGTGCCAGCAGCGGACGGGACTTCCTCACCGGGGAGCTGTTTTTT. Its translation is CASSGRDFLTGELFF.

The chain couples TRBV9 to TRBJ1-2; D is possibly TRBD1 (6 bases). Germline V gene sequence: CDR1 SGDLS, CDR2 YYNGEE. Trimming took off 0 bases at V and 5 bases at J, with 11 bases between the two ends. The CDR3 spans 14 residues. CDR3 sequence reads: CASSVAPGEYGYTF. The CDR3 bases are TGTGCCAGCAGCGTAGCTCCAGGGGAGTATGGCTACACCTTC.

The chain is built from TRBV11-2 and TRBJ1-2; no reliable D call. CDR1 and CDR2 from the germline V gene are SGHAT and FQNNGV. V gave up 5 bases and J gave up 4 bases, with 17 bases separating them. The CDR3 loop spans 15 amino acids. CDR3 sequence: CASSAQSPSPYGYTF. The CDR3 coding sequence is TGTGCCAGCAGCGCGCAATCCCCCTCCCCCTATGGCTACACCTTC.

The CDR3 region has the DNA TGTGCCAGCAGTTTGGCAGGAGAAGCTTTCTTT. It translates to CASSLAGEAFF. The J gene is TRBJ1-1, the V gene TRBV12-3 or TRBV12-4; D not resolved. This CDR3 is 11 amino acids long. The V and J ends lost 3 bases and 8 bases respectively, with 7 bases between them.

This chain connects TRBV2 to TRBJ1-6; D is perhaps TRBD1 (5 bases). The CDR3 is 15 amino acids. Germline CDR1 SNHLY, CDR2 FYNNEI. Trimming removed 1 base from V and 7 bases from J, with 11 bases in between. CDR3 bases: TGTGCCAGCAGTGAAGTGACAGCCCAAAATTCACCCCTCCACTTT. Protein product: CASSEVTAQNSPLHF.

The chain joins TRBV25-1 to TRBJ2-7; possibly TRBD1 for D (6 bases). CDR1 and CDR2 from the germline V gene are MGHDK and SYGVNS. This CDR3 contains 15 residues. Trimming stripped 4 bases from V and 3 bases from J, with 16 bases between. The DNA for the CDR3 is TGTGCCAGCAGTGCCTCCACAGGGATGTACTACGAGCAGTACTTC. Translation gives CASSASTGMYYEQYF.

The chain carries TRBV10-3 and TRBJ1-1; the D gene is possibly TRBD1 (6 bases). V lost 8 bases to trimming and J lost 3 bases, with 13 bases between them. The CDR3 runs 13 residues. Per germline, CDR1 ENHRY and CDR2 SYGVKD. The chain's CDR3 is CAISGALDTEAFF. The CDR3 DNA is TGTGCCATCTCAGGGGCCCTCGACACTGAAGCTTTCTTT.

The rearrangement joins TRBV9 to TRBJ2-7; tentatively, D is TRBD1 (6 bases). V lost 3 bases, J lost 0 bases, and 10 bases lay in between. CDR1 and CDR2 (germline): SGDLS, YYNGEE. The CDR3 loop spans 14 amino acids. DNA for the CDR3: TGTGCCAGCAGCGCCCAGGGGAACTCCTACGAGCAGTACTTC. It is translated as CASSAQGNSYEQYF.

The rearrangement uses TRBV7-2 and TRBJ1-1; 7 bases line up with TRBD1. Germline V gives CDR1 SGHTA, CDR2 FQGNSA. J was trimmed by 2 bases and V by 5 bases; bases with no gene match: 8. The CDR3 runs 15 residues. The CDR3 spells CASSAQGSGNTEAFF. In nucleotides, the CDR3 is TGTGCCAGCAGCGCACAGGGGTCTGGAAACACTGAAGCTTTCTTT.

The chain is built from TRBV12-3 or TRBV12-4 and TRBJ1-5, with no clear D. The CDR3 covers 11 residues. V was shortened by 1 base and J by 8 bases, with 3 bases between the two germline ends. The CDR3: CASSLGEPQHF. The CDR3 DNA is TGTGCCAGCAGTTTAGGAGAGCCCCAGCATTTT.

V and J are TRBV29-1 and TRBJ1-1, with D perhaps TRBD1 (6 bases). From germline, CDR1 is SQVTM and CDR2 ANQGSEA. Trimming cost V 4 bases and J 4 bases, with 16 bases left between them. CDR3 size: 14 residues. The CDR3 sequence is CSVGQGQATTEAFF. CDR3 nucleotides: TGCAGCGTTGGTCAGGGGCAAGCCACCACTGAAGCTTTCTTT. Looking up the rest from reference TRBV29-1 and TRBJ1-1 gives the full variable domain: SAVISQKPSRDICQRGTSLTIQCQVDSQVTMMFWYRQQPGQSLTLIATANQGSEATYESGFVIDKFPISRPNLTFSTLTVSNMSPEDSSIYLCSVGQGQATTEAFFGQGTRLTVV.

This clone was seen only once. The CDR3 region has the DNA TGTGCCAGTAGTATGCCCCGACAGGGCCCCACCGGGGAGCTGTTTTTT. It codes for CASSMPRQGPTGELFF. This sequence joins TRBV19 and TRBJ2-2, with 7 bases matching TRBD1. Germline CDR1 is LNHDA and CDR2 is SQIVND (reference sequence). With V trimmed by 3 bases and J by 4 bases, 8 bases remained unmatched. The CDR3 is 16 amino acids. Using reference TRBV19 and TRBJ2-2 for the parts outside the CDR3, the full variable domain is DGGITQSPKYLFRKEGQNVTLSCEQNLNHDAMYWYRQDPGQGLRLIYYSQIVNDFQKGDIAEGYSVSREKKESFPLTVTSAQKNPTAFYLCASSMPRQGPTGELFFGEGSRLTVL.